What follows are 8 T cell receptor beta chains derived from one specimen sequenced in a study of blood T cell repertoires in COVID-19. The method was immunoSEQ multiplex PCR; TCRdb's version includes in-frame clones alone and lacks a portion of them. Of 88,000 or so clones in the sample, 85% are singletons; the top ten hold approximately 3.9%. Sample: peripheral blood. The receptors derive from a man aged 55 to 69 with acute or convalescent COVID-19.

The gene calls are TRBV7-6 and TRBJ2-1, with 7 bases identical to TRBD1. Germline CDR1 reads SGHVS; CDR2 reads FNYEAQ. The V and J ends lost 4 bases and 0 bases, in that order; junction bases with no gene match: 3. CDR3 size: 15 residues. Written as DNA, the CDR3 is TGTGCCAGCAGCTGGTGGACAGGCTCCTACAATGAGCAGTTCTTC. Translation gives CASSWWTGSYNEQFF.

The V and J genes are TRBV24-1 and TRBJ2-5; 7 nucleotides align to TRBD1. Germline values: CDR1 KGHDR, CDR2 SFDVKD. The CDR3 spans 13 residues. Losses at the gene ends were 5 bases for V and 3 bases for J; bases not matched to a gene: 2. The CDR3 DNA follows: TGTGCCACCAGTGGACAGGGTAAAGAGACCCAGTACTTC. This translates into CATSGQGKETQYF.

This chain joins TRBV5-6 and TRBJ1-1; 7 bases are a match to TRBD1. The CDR3 extends over 15 amino acids. Trimming removed 4 bases from V and 0 bases from J; junction bases left unmatched: 6. Germline loops: CDR1 SGHDT, CDR2 YYEEEE. The CDR3 is CASSAVGGMNTEAFF. In DNA form, the CDR3 reads TGTGCCAGCAGCGCCGTAGGGGGCATGAACACTGAAGCTTTCTTT.

V and J are TRBV25-1 and TRBJ1-1; TRBD1 might be the D (6 bases). Trimming took off 8 bases at V and 1 base at J, with 11 bases between the two ends. In germline, CDR1 is MGHDK, CDR2 SYGVNS. The CDR3 sequence is 13 residues long. CDR3 in amino acids: CASSGTPNTEAFF. The CDR3 bases are TGTGCCAGCTCCGGGACACCGAACACTGAAGCTTTCTTT.

This rearrangement joins TRBV5-1 to TRBJ2-5, with 11 bases that match TRBD2. The V segment lost 3 bases and the J segment 5 bases; nucleotides outside the gene matches: 3. Looked up from germline, CDR1 is SGHRS and CDR2 is YFSETQ. This CDR3 region has 14 residues. The CDR3 nucleotides read TGCGCCAGCAGCTCTAGCGGGAGGAGGGAGACCCAGTACTTC. Protein: CASSSSGRRETQYF.

The genes are TRBV23-1 and TRBJ2-7; 9 nucleotides line up with TRBD1. TRBV23-1 is known as an ORF, though its function is uncertain. The CDR3 has 18 residues. The junction had 10 bases not matched to a gene; V was cut back by 1 base and J by 0 bases. For the CDR3, the DNA is TGCGCCAGCAGTCAATACGCGGGACAGGGAACTTACTCCTACGAGCAGTACTTC. This translates into CASSQYAGQGTYSYEQYF.

The chain links TRBV5-4 to TRBJ2-7; tentatively, D is TRBD2 (6 bases). Trimming took off 4 bases at V and 3 bases at J, with 11 bases between the two ends. Germline loops: CDR1 SGHNT, CDR2 YYREEE (reference sequence). The CDR3 consists of 13 residues. The CDR3 sequence is CASSPSGGYEQYF. CDR3 nucleotide sequence: TGTGCCAGCAGCCCCTCCGGGGGCTACGAGCAGTACTTC.

The chain combines TRBV25-1 with TRBJ2-1; 7 nucleotides align to TRBD1. The trim removed 7 bases at V and 1 base at J, leaving 4 bases unmatched. Germline V lookup: CDR1 MGHDK, CDR2 SYGVNS. The CDR3 is 14 amino acids. This chain's CDR3 is CASTGTESYNEQFF. The DNA for the CDR3 is TGTGCCAGCACCGGGACAGAGTCCTACAATGAGCAGTTCTTC.